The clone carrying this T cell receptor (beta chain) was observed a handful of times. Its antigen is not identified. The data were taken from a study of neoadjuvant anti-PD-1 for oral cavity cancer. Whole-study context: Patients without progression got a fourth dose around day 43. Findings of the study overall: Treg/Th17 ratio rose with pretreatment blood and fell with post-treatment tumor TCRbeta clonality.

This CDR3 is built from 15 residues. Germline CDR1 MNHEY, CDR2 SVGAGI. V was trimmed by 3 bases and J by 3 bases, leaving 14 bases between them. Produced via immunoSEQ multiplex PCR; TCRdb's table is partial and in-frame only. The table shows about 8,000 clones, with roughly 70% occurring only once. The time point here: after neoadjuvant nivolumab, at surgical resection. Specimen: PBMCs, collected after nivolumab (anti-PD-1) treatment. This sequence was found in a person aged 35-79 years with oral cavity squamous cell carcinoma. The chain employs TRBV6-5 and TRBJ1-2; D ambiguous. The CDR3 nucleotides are TGTGCCAGCAGTTATATCGGCGGCAACGACTATGGCTACACCTTC. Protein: CASSYIGGNDYGYTF.